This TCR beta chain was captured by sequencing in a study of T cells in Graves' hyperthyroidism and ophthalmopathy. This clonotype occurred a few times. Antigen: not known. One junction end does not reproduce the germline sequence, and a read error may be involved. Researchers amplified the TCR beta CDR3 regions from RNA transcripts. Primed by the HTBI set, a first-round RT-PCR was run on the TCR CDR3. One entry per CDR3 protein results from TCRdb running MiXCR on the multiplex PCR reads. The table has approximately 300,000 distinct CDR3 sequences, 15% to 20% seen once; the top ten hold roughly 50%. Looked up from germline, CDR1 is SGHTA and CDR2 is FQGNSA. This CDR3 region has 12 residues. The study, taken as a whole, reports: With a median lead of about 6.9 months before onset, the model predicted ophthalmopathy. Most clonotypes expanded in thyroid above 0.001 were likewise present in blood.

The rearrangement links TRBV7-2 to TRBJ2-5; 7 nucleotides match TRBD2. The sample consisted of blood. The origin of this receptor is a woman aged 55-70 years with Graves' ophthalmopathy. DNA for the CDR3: TGTGCCAGCAGCTCCCGGGGGGAGATCCAGTACTTC. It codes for CASSSRGEIQYF.